This record looks at one T cell receptor (beta chain) sequence and its context. Its antigen is currently unknown. This sample was included in a study of T cell responses to AZD1222 COVID-19 vaccine. Sequencing was performed with immunoSEQ multiplex PCR; in TCRdb, only in-frame clones are kept and a portion is missing. The table includes about 76,000 clones, more than 60% detected once. Study-level points and caveats: Seropositive at baseline were only a handful of AZD1222 recipients.

Sequences were derived from peripheral blood, sampled 28 days after the second dose of the MenACWY control vaccine. This TCR was recovered from an adult who received the MenACWY meningococcal vaccine as a control.

CDR3 region: CASSPSGQGAYAFF. CDR3 sequence (DNA): TGTGCCAGCAGCCCCTCGGGGCAGGGGGCATATGCTTTCTTT. The chain uses TRBV9 and TRBJ1-1, with 8 bases aligning to TRBD1. V dropped 4 bases and J dropped 11; count of bases not matched to a gene: 13. CDR1 and CDR2 (germline): SGDLS, YYNGEE. This CDR3 is built from 14 residues. Using reference TRBV9 and TRBJ1-1 for the parts outside the CDR3, the full variable domain is DSGVTQTPKHLITATGQRVTLRCSPRSGDLSVYWYQQSLDQGLQFLIQYYNGEERAKGNILERFSAQQFPDLHSELNLSSLELGDSALYFCASSPSGQGAYAFFGQGTRLTVV.